The text below deals with one T cell receptor beta chain. The target antigen is unknown. Premalignant or tumor cells were enriched by macro-dissection after pathologic assessment. Germline values: CDR1 MNHNY, CDR2 SVGAGI (reference sequence). CDR3 size: 14 residues. J gave up 2 bases and V 5 bases, and 5 bases lay outside the gene matches. The sample originates from a study of immune evolution from preneoplasia to lung adenocarcinoma. As for the study in general: HLA loss of heterozygosity: under 7.5% AIS, about 15% MIA, about 31% ADC, none AAH. Study-level findings and limits: Later-stage lesions seemingly showed higher T cell density and diversity than normal lung. Normal lung had the highest top T cell clone frequencies.

Clones were sequenced by immunoSEQ multiplex PCR, and TCRdb holds only the in-frame ones, with some missing. The table lists some 4,600 clones, about nine tenths of them singletons. This chain connects TRBV6-6 to TRBJ2-5, with 7 bases lining up with TRBD1. Sequenced: FFPE invasive lung adenocarcinoma tissue. The clonotype comes from a person in their fifties with lung adenocarcinoma. The CDR3 DNA reads TGTGCCAGCAGTACCATGGACAGGCAAGAGACCCAGTACTTC. Translation: CASSTMDRQETQYF.